Described below is a single TCR beta chain sequence and its context. Original processing notes: Amplification with reference gene primers provided the estimates of nucleated cell counts. Libraries were prepared by immunoSEQ multiplex PCR; TCRdb keeps only in-frame clonotypes and omits some of them. That table supplies the V and J calls and clone size; D and trimming were determined from the DNA. The sample shows roughly 160,000 clones, 86% of them seen only once. These data belong to a study of blood T cell repertoires in COVID-19. At the level of the study: Acute and convalescent COVID-19 samples came from the United States, Italy and Spain. T cells, B-cell-depleted T cells, or PBMCs supplied cDNA or gDNA.

Germline values: CDR1 MDHEN, CDR2 SYDVKM. V shed 3 bases and J shed 5 bases, with 8 bases lying between them. This CDR3 region has 13 residues. The TCR originated in a man aged 60 to 69 with acute or convalescent COVID-19. The sample comprised peripheral blood. J is TRBJ1-5 and V is TRBV28; D is unclear. The CDR3 DNA reads as TGTGCCAGCAGTTTTACAGCTTATCAGCCCCAGCATTTT. Protein product: CASSFTAYQPQHF.